A single sample gave rise to the 20 T cell receptor beta chains below, sequenced in a study of blood T cell repertoires in COVID-19. TCRdb's copy holds only in-frame clones and misses some; the assay was immunoSEQ multiplex PCR. The sample lists over 200,000 clones, 88% occurring once. The sequencing input was PBMCs or T cells enriched from blood (not recorded which). These receptors were obtained from a woman in her thirties or forties with acute COVID-19.

The chain links TRBV2 to TRBJ2-2; TRBD2 might be the D (5 bases). Trimming took off 1 base at V and 3 bases at J, with 9 bases between the two ends. Germline V gives CDR1 SNHLY, CDR2 FYNNEI. The CDR3 length is 15 residues. The CDR3 reads CASSEGGFYTGELFF. The CDR3 DNA sequence: TGTGCCAGCAGTGAAGGCGGGTTCTACACCGGGGAGCTGTTTTTT.

The gene calls are TRBV7-2 and TRBJ2-3, with D perhaps TRBD1 (5 bases). V lost 2 bases and J lost 0, with 9 bases in between. From germline, CDR1 is SGHTA and CDR2 FQGNSA. The CDR3 runs to 15 residues. CDR3 nucleotides: TGTGCCAGCAGCTTATCCCAGGGTAGCACAGATACGCAGTATTTT. It specifies CASSLSQGSTDTQYF.

The chain is built from TRBV2 and TRBJ2-1, with D possibly matching TRBD2 (7 bases). CDR1 SNHLY and CDR2 FYNNEI come from the germline V gene. V lost 7 bases, J lost 7 bases, and 17 bases lay in between. The CDR3 covers 14 residues. The CDR3 DNA is TGTGCCAGCATTTGGCAAGGGAGGGGGAATGAGCAGTTCTTC. Translating it yields CASIWQGRGNEQFF.

In this sample, this clone turned up once. The chain has TRBV12-3 or TRBV12-4 and TRBJ1-3; D is possibly TRBD1 (6 bases). Trimming took 2 bases from V and 8 from J, leaving 10 bases between them. CDR3 size: 13 residues. The CDR3 loop reads CASSLRGGDTIYF. The CDR3 DNA reads TGTGCCAGCAGTTTACGAGGGGGAGACACCATATATTTT.

This chain connects TRBV7-9 to TRBJ1-2, with TRBD1 matching 7 bases. The CDR3 runs to 15 residues. Looked up from germline, CDR1 is SEHNR and CDR2 is FQNEAQ (reference sequence). The ends lost 0 bases at V and 1 base at J; junction bases unmatched: 2. CDR3 in DNA: TGTGCCAGCAGCTTAGCAGGGGGCAGTAACTATGGCTACACCTTC. It translates to CASSLAGGSNYGYTF.

The chain joins TRBV5-8 to TRBJ2-3; D gene ambiguous. CDR3 length: 13 residues. Deletions cut 4 bases from V and 4 bases from J, with 10 bases between. Germline V gene data show CDR1 as SGHTS and CDR2 as YDEGEE. Here the CDR3 reads CASSLTLADTQYF. CDR3 coding DNA: TGTGCCAGCAGCCTAACCTTGGCAGATACGCAGTATTTT.

This clone appeared a few times. The genes are TRBV7-2 and TRBJ2-3; 11 nucleotides align to TRBD2. In germline, CDR1 is SGHTA, CDR2 FQGNSA. With 5 bases clipped from V and 0 bases from J, the junction kept 4 bases outside the gene matches. This CDR3 region has 16 residues. The CDR3 reads CASSKTSGGSTDTQYF. The CDR3 DNA sequence: TGTGCCAGCAGCAAAACTAGCGGGGGTAGCACAGATACGCAGTATTTT.

About this clone: The same CDR3 also results from other DNA sequences found in this sample. The V and J genes are TRBV18 and TRBJ1-1; no reliable D call. Germline lookup yields CDR1 KGHSH and CDR2 LQKENI. Deletions cut 0 bases from V and 1 base from J, with 6 bases between. This CDR3 contains 14 residues. CDR3 DNA sequence: TGTGCCAGCTCACCACCGTCAGGGAACACTGAAGCTTTCTTT. Its translation: CASSPPSGNTEAFF.

The chain links TRBV5-1 to TRBJ1-1; D not resolved. The germline V gene encodes CDR1 SGHRS and CDR2 YFSETQ. The V and J ends lost 1 base and 5 bases respectively, with 15 bases between them. The CDR3 totals 15 residues. The CDR3 nucleotides read TGCGCCAGCAGCTTGACCCGGCGAGGAAAGACTGAAGCTTTCTTT. Translation gives CASSLTRRGKTEAFF. Drawing the rest from reference TRBV5-1 and TRBJ1-1, the complete variable domain is KAGVTQTPRYLIKTRGQQVTLSCSPISGHRSVSWYQQTPGQGLQFLFEYFSETQRNKGNFPGRFSGRQFSNSRSEMNVSTLELGDSALYLCASSLTRRGKTEAFFGQGTRLTVV.

The rearrangement uses TRBV13 and TRBJ2-7, with D possibly TRBD2 on 6 matching bases. Germline V lookup: CDR1 PRHDT, CDR2 FYEKMQ (reference sequence). The ends were cut back, 0 bases at V and 7 bases at J, with 13 bases in the middle. This CDR3 has 14 residues. The CDR3 loop is CASSLGRRVGEQYV. The DNA of the CDR3 is TGTGCCAGCAGCTTAGGCCGGAGGGTGGGGGAGCAGTACGTC.

This rearrangement joins TRBV4-1 to TRBJ1-4; D is uncertain. CDR1 is MGHRA and CDR2 is YSYEKL in the germline V gene. The CDR3 spans 12 residues. The V end lost 0 bases, the J end lost 13 bases, and 9 bases lay between the germline ends. The CDR3 DNA follows: TGCGCCAGCAGCCAAGAAGGAGGGAGACTGTTTTTT. This codes for CASSQEGGRLFF.

The chain combines TRBV5-1 with TRBJ2-1, with 9 bases fitting TRBD1. CDR1 is SGHRS and CDR2 is YFSETQ in the germline V gene. V was clipped by 4 bases and J by 8 bases; unmatched bases: 10. This CDR3 region has 15 residues. CDR3 coding DNA: TGCGCCAGCAGCCCCGGACAGGGGAGCGTCCATGAGCAGTTCTTC. This sequence encodes CASSPGQGSVHEQFF.

The J gene is TRBJ1-1, the V gene TRBV11-3; no reliable D call. V was pared by 4 bases and J by 6 bases, with 9 bases between. This CDR3 has 12 residues. The germline V gene encodes CDR1 SGHNT and CDR2 YENEEA. CDR3 amino acids: CASSSQKSEAFF. DNA for the CDR3: TGTGCCAGCAGCTCCCAGAAGTCTGAAGCTTTCTTT.

This chain connects TRBV24-1 to TRBJ1-2, with a possible D match to TRBD1 (5 bases). Germline V CDR1 and CDR2: KGHDR, SFDVKD. Trimming shortened V by 3 bases and J by 4 bases, and 8 bases separated the two germline ends. The CDR3 length is 13 residues. CDR3 in DNA: TGTGCCACCAGTGATCAGGGCCTCTATGGCTACACCTTC. This sequence encodes CATSDQGLYGYTF.

V is TRBV19 and J is TRBJ1-6, with no clear D. Trimming left V 6 bases short and J 7 bases short, with 16 bases between. Germline lookup yields CDR1 LNHDA and CDR2 SQIVND (reference sequence). The CDR3 extends over 15 amino acids. The CDR3 protein is CASSQSPGLNSPLHF. In DNA form, the CDR3 reads TGTGCCAGTAGCCAAAGCCCCGGACTCAATTCACCCCTCCACTTT. Filled out from reference TRBV19 and TRBJ1-6, the complete variable domain reads DGGITQSPKYLFRKEGQNVTLSCEQNLNHDAMYWYRQDPGQGLRLIYYSQIVNDFQKGDIAEGYSVSREKKESFPLTVTSAQKNPTAFYLCASSQSPGLNSPLHFGNGTRLTVT.

V gene TRBV7-8 combines with J gene TRBJ1-3; TRBD1 is a possible D gene (6 bases). CDR3 length: 15 residues. Germline V gives CDR1 SGHVS, CDR2 FQNEAQ. Trimming removed 5 bases from V and 1 base from J, with 12 bases in between. CDR3 residues: CASSPLTGSGNTIYF. CDR3 sequence (DNA): TGTGCCAGCAGCCCGCTCACAGGGTCTGGAAACACCATATATTTT.

CDR3 residues: CASSPAAGFSQPQHF. DNA for the CDR3: TGTGCCAGCAGCCCTGCGGCAGGGTTTAGTCAGCCCCAGCATTTT. This sequence joins TRBV7-2 and TRBJ1-5, with D possibly TRBD1 on 5 matching bases. This CDR3 region has 15 residues. CDR1 is SGHTA, CDR2 FQGNSA, per germline. Trimming took off 5 bases at V and 6 bases at J, with 17 bases between the two ends.

This clone was seen a handful of times. The chain is built from TRBV2 and TRBJ1-5, with 9 bases identical to TRBD1. The CDR3 extends over 14 amino acids. CDR1 and CDR2 (germline): SNHLY, FYNNEI. The V and J ends lost 4 bases and 4 bases, in that order; junction bases with no gene match: 2. The CDR3 nucleotides read TGTGCCAGCAGTGTCGGGACAGGGAATCAGCCCCAGCATTTT. Its protein is CASSVGTGNQPQHF.

The chain links TRBV6-1 to TRBJ2-7, with 10 bases identical to TRBD2. Germline loops: CDR1 MNHNS, CDR2 SASEGT. This CDR3 is 16 amino acids long. J gave up 3 bases and V 2 bases, and 7 bases lay outside the gene matches. The CDR3: CASSEFSGGSIYEQYF. In DNA form, the CDR3 reads TGTGCCAGCAGTGAATTTAGCGGGGGGTCGATCTACGAGCAGTACTTC.

Many counts were recorded for this clone. The V and J genes are TRBV7-8 and TRBJ1-5; 7 nucleotides align to TRBD1. The CDR3 has 15 amino acids. Germline V gene sequence: CDR1 SGHVS, CDR2 FQNEAQ. J lost 0 bases, V lost 5 bases, and 4 bases had no gene match. In DNA form, the CDR3 reads TGTGCCAGCAGCAGGGACAGTTATAGCAATCAGCCCCAGCATTTT. It specifies CASSRDSYSNQPQHF.